This passage covers 10 T cell receptor beta chains from one sample sequenced in a study of somatic mutations in cytotoxic T cells in rheumatoid arthritis. Produced via immunoSEQ multiplex PCR; TCRdb's table is partial and in-frame only. Seen here are around 11,000 clones, approximately 71% observed once, and the top ten hold 37%. Sample: CD8+ T cells sorted from blood. Every receptor here comes from an adult with rheumatoid arthritis.

For the CDR3, the DNA is TGTGCCAGCAGCTTGAGTGGAAACACCATATATTTT. Protein product: CASSLSGNTIYF. The chain recombines TRBV5-5 with TRBJ1-3; D remains unclear. The V gene's germline CDR1 is SGHKS and CDR2 YYEKEE (reference sequence). This CDR3 is built from 12 residues. V lost 1 base and J 3 bases, leaving 2 bases between the germline ends.

This clone was found a few times. The V call is TRBV19, the J call TRBJ2-2, with D unresolved. The ends were cut back, 2 bases at V and 4 bases at J, with 8 bases in the middle. Germline CDR1 is LNHDA and CDR2 is SQIVND (reference sequence). This CDR3 spans 14 amino acids. CDR3 in amino acids: CASSIITTTGELFF. As DNA, the CDR3 is TGTGCCAGTAGTATAATCACAACCACCGGGGAGCTGTTTTTT. The whole variable domain, remainder taken from reference TRBV19 and TRBJ2-2, is DGGITQSPKYLFRKEGQNVTLSCEQNLNHDAMYWYRQDPGQGLRLIYYSQIVNDFQKGDIAEGYSVSREKKESFPLTVTSAQKNPTAFYLCASSIITTTGELFFGEGSRLTVL.

The rearrangement uses TRBV5-8 and TRBJ1-6; the D gene is possibly TRBD1 (5 bases). V lost 1 base, J lost 8 bases, and 10 bases lay in between. This CDR3 contains 14 residues. The V gene's germline CDR1 is SGHTS and CDR2 YDEGEE. This CDR3 reads CASSLWQGDSPLHF. The CDR3 nucleotides read TGTGCCAGCAGCTTGTGGCAGGGAGATTCACCCCTCCACTTT.

The chain has TRBV28 and TRBJ2-3; D call uncertain. The CDR3 is made up of 16 amino acids. Germline CDR1 MDHEN, CDR2 SYDVKM. The germline V and J ends were trimmed by 1 base and 0 bases, with 11 bases remaining between them. The chain's CDR3 is CASSLSYSTSTDTQYF. The CDR3 DNA sequence: TGTGCCAGCAGTTTATCTTACTCGACTAGCACAGATACGCAGTATTTT. The variable domain in full, with the rest retrieved from reference TRBV28 and TRBJ2-3, is DVKVTQSSRYLVKRTGEKVFLECVQDMDHENMFWYRQDPGLGLRLIYFSYDVKMKEKGDIPEGYSVSREKKERFSLILESASTNQTSMYLCASSLSYSTSTDTQYFGPGTRLTVL.

The gene calls are TRBV28 and TRBJ2-2; the D gene is possibly TRBD1 (6 bases). V lost 5 bases, J lost 6 bases, and 13 bases lay in between. CDR1 and CDR2 (germline): MDHEN, SYDVKM. This CDR3 region has 14 residues. This CDR3 reads CASSEQGWAGELFF. For the CDR3, the DNA is TGTGCCAGCAGTGAACAGGGTTGGGCCGGGGAGCTGTTTTTT. Drawing the rest from reference TRBV28 and TRBJ2-2, the complete variable domain is DVKVTQSSRYLVKRTGEKVFLECVQDMDHENMFWYRQDPGLGLRLIYFSYDVKMKEKGDIPEGYSVSREKKERFSLILESASTNQTSMYLCASSEQGWAGELFFGEGSRLTVL.

As regards this clone: One junction end does not reproduce the germline sequence, and a read error may be involved. The rearrangement joins TRBV5-1 to TRBJ1-1; 7 bases align to TRBD1. This CDR3 has 17 residues. The germline CDR1 and CDR2 sequences are SGHRS and YFSETQ. CDR3 bases: TGCGCCAGCAGCTTGGTCACAGCCAGGGGGGCTAACAATGAAGCTTTCTTT. Protein sequence: CASSLVTARGANNEAFF.

This clone was seen more than once but under ten times. The CDR3 nucleotides are TGTGCCAGCAGGGACGGCGGGGGAGGGGATGAGCAGTTCTTC. It is translated as CASRDGGGGDEQFF. The chain employs TRBV7-3 and TRBJ2-1; 7 bases fit TRBD2. The V and J ends lost 6 bases and 8 bases, in that order; junction bases with no gene match: 10. This CDR3 is built from 14 residues. Germline CDR1 and CDR2: SGHTA and FQGTGA.

CDR3 nucleotide sequence: TGTGCCAGTAGACCGGGACTCCACACTGAAGCTTTCTTT. Translated, it gives CASRPGLHTEAFF. The chain has TRBV19 and TRBJ1-1; possible D gene TRBD1, 5 bases. The V gene's germline CDR1 is LNHDA and CDR2 SQIVND (reference sequence). Trimming left V 6 bases short and J 3 bases short, with 11 bases between. The CDR3 loop spans 13 amino acids.

The sample holds one count of this clone. The CDR3 reads CSVEVVGTEAFF. The CDR3 region has the DNA TGCAGCGTTGAGGTGGTGGGTACTGAAGCTTTCTTT. V and J are TRBV29-1 and TRBJ1-1; D uncertain. V lost 3 bases and J 5 bases, leaving 10 bases between the germline ends. The CDR3 length is 12 residues. Germline V gives CDR1 SQVTM, CDR2 ANQGSEA. Looking up the rest from reference TRBV29-1 and TRBJ1-1 gives the full variable domain: SAVISQKPSRDICQRGTSLTIQCQVDSQVTMMFWYRQQPGQSLTLIATANQGSEATYESGFVIDKFPISRPNLTFSTLTVSNMSPEDSSIYLCSVEVVGTEAFFGQGTRLTVV.

This clone turned up a few times. This chain connects TRBV19 to TRBJ1-6; D possibly corresponds to TRBD1 (5 bases). This CDR3 is built from 18 residues. Looked up from germline, CDR1 is LNHDA and CDR2 is SQIVND (reference sequence). V lost 8 bases and J 1 base, leaving 21 bases between the germline ends. The CDR3 here is CASRPGPGGWSYNSPLHF. CDR3 nucleotides: TGTGCCAGTCGGCCGGGTCCCGGGGGATGGTCCTATAATTCACCCCTCCACTTT.